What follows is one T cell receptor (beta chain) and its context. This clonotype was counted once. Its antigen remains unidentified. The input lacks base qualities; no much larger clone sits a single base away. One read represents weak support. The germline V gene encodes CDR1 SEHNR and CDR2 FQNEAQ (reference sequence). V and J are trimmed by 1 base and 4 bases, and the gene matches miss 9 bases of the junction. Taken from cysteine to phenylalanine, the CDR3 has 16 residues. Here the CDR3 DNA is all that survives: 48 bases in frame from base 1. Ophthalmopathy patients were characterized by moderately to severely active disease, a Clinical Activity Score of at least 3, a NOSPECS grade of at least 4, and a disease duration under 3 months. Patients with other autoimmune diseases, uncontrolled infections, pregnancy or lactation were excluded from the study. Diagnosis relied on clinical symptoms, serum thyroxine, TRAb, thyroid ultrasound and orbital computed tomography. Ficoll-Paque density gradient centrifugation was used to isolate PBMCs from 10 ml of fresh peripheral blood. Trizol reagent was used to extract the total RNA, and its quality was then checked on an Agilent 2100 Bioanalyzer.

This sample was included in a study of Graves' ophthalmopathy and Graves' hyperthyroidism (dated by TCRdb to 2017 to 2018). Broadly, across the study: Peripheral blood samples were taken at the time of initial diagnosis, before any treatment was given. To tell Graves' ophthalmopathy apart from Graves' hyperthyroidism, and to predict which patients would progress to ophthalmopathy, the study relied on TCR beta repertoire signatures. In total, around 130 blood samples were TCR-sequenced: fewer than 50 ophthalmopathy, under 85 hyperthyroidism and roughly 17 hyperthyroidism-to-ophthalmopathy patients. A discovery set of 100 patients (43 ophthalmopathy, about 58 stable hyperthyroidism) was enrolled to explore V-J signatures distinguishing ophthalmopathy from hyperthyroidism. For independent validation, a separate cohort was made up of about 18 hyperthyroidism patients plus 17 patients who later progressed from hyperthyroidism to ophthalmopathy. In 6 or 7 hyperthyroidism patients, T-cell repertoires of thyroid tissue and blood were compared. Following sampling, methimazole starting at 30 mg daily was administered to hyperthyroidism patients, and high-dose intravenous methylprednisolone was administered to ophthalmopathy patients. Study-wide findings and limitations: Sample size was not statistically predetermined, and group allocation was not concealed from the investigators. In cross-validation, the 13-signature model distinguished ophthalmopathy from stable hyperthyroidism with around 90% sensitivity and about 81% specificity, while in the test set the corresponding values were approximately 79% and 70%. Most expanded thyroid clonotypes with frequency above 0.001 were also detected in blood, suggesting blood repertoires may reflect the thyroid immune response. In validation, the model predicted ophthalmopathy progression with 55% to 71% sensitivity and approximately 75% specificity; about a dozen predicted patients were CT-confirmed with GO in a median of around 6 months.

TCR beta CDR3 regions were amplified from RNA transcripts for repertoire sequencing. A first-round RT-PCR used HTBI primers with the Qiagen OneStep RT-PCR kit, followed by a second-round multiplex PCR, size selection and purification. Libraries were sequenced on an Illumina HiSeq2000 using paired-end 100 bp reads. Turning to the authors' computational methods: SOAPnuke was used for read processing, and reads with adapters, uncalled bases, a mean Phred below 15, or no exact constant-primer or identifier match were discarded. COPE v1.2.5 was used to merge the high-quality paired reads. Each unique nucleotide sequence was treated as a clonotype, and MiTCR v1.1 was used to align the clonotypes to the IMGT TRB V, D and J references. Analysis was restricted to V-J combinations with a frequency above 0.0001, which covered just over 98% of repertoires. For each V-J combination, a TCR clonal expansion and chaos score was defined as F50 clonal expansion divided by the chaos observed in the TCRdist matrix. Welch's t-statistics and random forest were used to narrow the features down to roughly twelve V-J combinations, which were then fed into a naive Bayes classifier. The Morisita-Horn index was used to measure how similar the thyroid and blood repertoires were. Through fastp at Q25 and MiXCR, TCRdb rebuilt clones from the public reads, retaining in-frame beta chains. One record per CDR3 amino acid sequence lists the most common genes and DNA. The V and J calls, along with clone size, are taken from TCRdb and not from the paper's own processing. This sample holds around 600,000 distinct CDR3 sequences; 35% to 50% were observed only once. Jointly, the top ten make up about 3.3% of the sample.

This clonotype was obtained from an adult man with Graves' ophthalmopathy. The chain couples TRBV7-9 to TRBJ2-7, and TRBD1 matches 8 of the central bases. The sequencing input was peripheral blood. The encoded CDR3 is CASSLVGWTGLYEQYF. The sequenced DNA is TGTGCCAGCAGCTTAGTAGGGTGGACAGGGTTGTACGAGCAGTACTTC.